This TCR beta chain was captured by sequencing in a study of T cells after posttransplantation cyclophosphamide. Findings and limits, study-wide: Tissue-infiltrating T cells from skin or gut overlapped little with blood T cells. Donor CD8+ memory clones often dominated recipient blood repertoires at later times. Recipient CMV seropositivity and CMV reactivation strongly tracked TRB clonality.

A marrow graft followed busulfan-fludarabine conditioning, with cyclophosphamide on days +3 and +4. Germline CDR1 is SGHDT and CDR2 is YYEEEE. The CDR3 has 14 residues. The junction had 8 bases not matched to a gene; V was cut back by 7 bases and J by 3 bases. This clone was observed many times. Antigen unknown. Measured with immunoSEQ multiplex PCR; TCRdb has only the in-frame clones, and not every one. This sample carries around 5,000 clones and no singletons, and 25% goes to the top ten. This sequence was found in a male patient aged 55 to 70 who received an allogeneic stem cell transplant from a related donor, was CMV-positive, and had acute GVHD only. Some T cells may be transferred from the graft donor. The chain carries TRBV5-6 and TRBJ2-3; 7 bases align to TRBD2. The sample was PBMCs, taken 377 days after allogeneic stem cell transplant with posttransplant cyclophosphamide. The CDR3 region is CASLGLAETDTQYF. In DNA, the CDR3 is TGTGCCAGCCTTGGTCTAGCGGAAACAGATACGCAGTATTTT.